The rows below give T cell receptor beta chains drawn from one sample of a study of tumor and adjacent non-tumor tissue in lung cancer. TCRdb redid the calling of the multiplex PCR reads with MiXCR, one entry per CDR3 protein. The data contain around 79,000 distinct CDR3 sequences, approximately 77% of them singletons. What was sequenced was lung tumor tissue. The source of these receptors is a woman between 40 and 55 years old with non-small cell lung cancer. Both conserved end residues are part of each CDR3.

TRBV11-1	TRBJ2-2	CVISPGSTSMAGELFF
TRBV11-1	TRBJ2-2	CASIKRDRGPRELFF
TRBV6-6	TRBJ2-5	CASRFSGSRESQYF
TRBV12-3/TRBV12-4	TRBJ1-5	CASSYNTNQPQHF
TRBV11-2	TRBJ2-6	CPGSLFLAGGRGANVLAF
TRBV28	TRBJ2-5	CASTGEQGAQETQYF
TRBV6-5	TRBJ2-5	CTSSYSVWETQYF
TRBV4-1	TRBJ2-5	CVSSQAPSRAETQYF
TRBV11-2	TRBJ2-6	CASSAMTGGSSGANVVTF
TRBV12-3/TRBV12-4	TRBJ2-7	CASSPEGSREQYF
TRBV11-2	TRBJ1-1	CASGLRSGLADTEAFF
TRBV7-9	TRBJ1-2	CANGGQGLWTF
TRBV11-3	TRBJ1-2	CASFRLARPNYCYTF
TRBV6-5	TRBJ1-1	CAPRRGPDRPNTGALF
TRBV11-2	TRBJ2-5	CARSLFAGIQETQCF
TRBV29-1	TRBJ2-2	CSVTGSRGVSGWELFF
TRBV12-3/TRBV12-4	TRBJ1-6	CASRPDRGKTSPPLHF
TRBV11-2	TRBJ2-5	CATSRGTQETGYF
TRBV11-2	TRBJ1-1	CASSLEGILTFF
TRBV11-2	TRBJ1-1	CASSSTVHGTEAFF
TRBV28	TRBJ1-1	CASSLTPGTEAFF
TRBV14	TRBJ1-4	CASSSTSVVKNEKLFF
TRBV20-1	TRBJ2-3	CSASETFRTDTQYF
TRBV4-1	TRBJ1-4	CASSRQNGKLFF
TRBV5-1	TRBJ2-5	CASSLASGAFQETQYF
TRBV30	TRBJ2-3	CAWSVRGRGDTQYF
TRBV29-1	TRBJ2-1	CSVKWTLHNEKFF
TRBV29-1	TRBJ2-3	CIVGGAGGLSTDTQYF
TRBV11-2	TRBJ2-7	CTGSFQDRVYEQYF
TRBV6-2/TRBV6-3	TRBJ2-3	CASSYRGSITDTQCF
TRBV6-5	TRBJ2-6	CASKREGVGSNILTF
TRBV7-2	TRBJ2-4	CASSTRAGLQYF
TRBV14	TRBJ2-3	CVSSQDAGIDDTDMQYF
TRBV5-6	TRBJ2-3	CASSSEASGGRTGDMQYF
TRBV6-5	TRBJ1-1	CAISSLGRDTEAFF
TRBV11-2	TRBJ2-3	CVSSPLSAADTRYF
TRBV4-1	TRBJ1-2	CASSKQATYGYIF
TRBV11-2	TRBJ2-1	CASSSRTVTSEGVREQFF
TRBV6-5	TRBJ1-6	CVSRPRDSSYNSLLHF
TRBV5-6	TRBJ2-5	CDNSLEGAKRETQYF
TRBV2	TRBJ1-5	CASEGGNQPQHF
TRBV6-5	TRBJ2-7	CASNRGLADYYEQYF
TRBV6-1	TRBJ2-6	CASVGGRTGVNVLTF
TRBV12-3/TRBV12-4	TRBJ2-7	CANSLREGEQYF
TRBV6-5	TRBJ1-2	CASSNQGTTINYGYTF
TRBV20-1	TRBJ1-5	CSARNGEGTQPQHF
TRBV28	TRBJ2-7	CASSLPGTGTSYEQHF
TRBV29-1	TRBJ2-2	CTGTVGRYTGELFF
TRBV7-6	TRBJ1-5	CASSQGGGYQLHYF
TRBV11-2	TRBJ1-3	CASSGQGTSRNTIHF
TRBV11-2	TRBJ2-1	CASSLGVGSYNEQFF